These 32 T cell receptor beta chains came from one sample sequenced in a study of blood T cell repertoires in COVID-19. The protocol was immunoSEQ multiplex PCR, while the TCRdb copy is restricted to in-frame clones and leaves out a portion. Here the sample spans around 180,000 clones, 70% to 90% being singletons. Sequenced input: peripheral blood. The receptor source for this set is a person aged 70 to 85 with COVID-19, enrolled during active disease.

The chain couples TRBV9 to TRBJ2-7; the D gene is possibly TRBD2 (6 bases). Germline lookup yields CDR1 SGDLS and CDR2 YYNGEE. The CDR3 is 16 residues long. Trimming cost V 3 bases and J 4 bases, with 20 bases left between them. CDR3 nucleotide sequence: TGTGCCAGCAGCGCCTCCTCCGGGACTCCCGTGTACGAGCAGTACTTC. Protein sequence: CASSASSGTPVYEQYF.

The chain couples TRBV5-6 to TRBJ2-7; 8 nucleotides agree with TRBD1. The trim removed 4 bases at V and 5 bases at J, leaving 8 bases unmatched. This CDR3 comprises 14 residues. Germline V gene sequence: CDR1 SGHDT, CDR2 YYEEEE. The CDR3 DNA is TGTGCCAGCAGCCCCGGGACAGGCTTCCACGAGCAGTACTTC. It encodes CASSPGTGFHEQYF.

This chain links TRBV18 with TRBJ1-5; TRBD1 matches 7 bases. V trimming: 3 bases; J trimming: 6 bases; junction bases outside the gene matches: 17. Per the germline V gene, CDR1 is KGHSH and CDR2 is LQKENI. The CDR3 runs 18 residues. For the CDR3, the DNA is TGTGCCAGCTCACCCGAACCCAGGACAGGAACGCTCTTTCAGCCCCAGCATTTT. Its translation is CASSPEPRTGTLFQPQHF.

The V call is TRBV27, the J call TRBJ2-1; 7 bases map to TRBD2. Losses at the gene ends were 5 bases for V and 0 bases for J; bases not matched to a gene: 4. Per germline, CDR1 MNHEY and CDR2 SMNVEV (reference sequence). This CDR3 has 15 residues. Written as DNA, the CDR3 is TGTGCCAGCAGTATAGCGGGTTTCTCCTACAATGAGCAGTTCTTC. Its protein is CASSIAGFSYNEQFF.

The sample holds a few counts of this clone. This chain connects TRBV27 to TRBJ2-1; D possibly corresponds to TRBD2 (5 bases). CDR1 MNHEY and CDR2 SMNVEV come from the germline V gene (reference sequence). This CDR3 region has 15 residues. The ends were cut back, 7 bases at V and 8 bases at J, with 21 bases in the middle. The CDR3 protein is CASTTYPPGWDEQFF. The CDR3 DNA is TGTGCCAGCACCACCTACCCCCCGGGGTGGGATGAGCAGTTCTTC.

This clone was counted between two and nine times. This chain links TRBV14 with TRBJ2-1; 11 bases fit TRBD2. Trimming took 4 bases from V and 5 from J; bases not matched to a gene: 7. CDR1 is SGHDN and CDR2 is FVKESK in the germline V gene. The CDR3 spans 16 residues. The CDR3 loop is CASSPLSGGGHNEQFF. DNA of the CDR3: TGTGCCAGCAGCCCCCTTAGCGGGGGGGGACACAATGAGCAGTTCTTC.

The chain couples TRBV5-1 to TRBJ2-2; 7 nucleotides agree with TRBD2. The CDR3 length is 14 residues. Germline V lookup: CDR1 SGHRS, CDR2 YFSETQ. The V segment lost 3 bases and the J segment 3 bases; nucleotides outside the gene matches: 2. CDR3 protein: CASSWGRDTGELFF. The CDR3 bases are TGCGCCAGCAGCTGGGGGAGGGACACCGGGGAGCTGTTTTTT.

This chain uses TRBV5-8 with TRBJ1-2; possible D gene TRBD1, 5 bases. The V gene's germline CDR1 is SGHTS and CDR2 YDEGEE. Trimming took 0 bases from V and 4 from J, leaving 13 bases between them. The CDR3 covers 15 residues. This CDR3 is CASSLGWGPGYGYTF. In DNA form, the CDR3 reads TGTGCCAGCAGCTTGGGGTGGGGCCCGGGCTATGGCTACACCTTC.

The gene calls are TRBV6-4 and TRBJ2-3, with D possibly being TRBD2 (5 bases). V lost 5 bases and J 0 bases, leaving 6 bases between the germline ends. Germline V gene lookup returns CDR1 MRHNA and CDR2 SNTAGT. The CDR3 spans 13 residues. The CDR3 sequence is CASSSGSTDTQYF. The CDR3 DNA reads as TGTGCCAGCAGTAGCGGTAGCACAGATACGCAGTATTTT.

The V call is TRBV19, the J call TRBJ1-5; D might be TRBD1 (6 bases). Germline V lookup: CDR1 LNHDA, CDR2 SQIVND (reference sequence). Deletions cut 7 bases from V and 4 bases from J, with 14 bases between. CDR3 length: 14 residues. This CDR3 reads CASKAGTPNQPQHF. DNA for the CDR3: TGTGCCAGTAAGGCAGGGACACCGAATCAGCCCCAGCATTTT.

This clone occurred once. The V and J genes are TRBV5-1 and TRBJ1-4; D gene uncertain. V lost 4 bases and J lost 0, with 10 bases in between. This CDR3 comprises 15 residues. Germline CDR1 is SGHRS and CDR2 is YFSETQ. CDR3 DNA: TGCGCCAGCAGCCTGGGAGAACCAACTAATGAAAAACTGTTTTTT. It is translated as CASSLGEPTNEKLFF. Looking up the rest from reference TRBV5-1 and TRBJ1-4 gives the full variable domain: KAGVTQTPRYLIKTRGQQVTLSCSPISGHRSVSWYQQTPGQGLQFLFEYFSETQRNKGNFPGRFSGRQFSNSRSEMNVSTLELGDSALYLCASSLGEPTNEKLFFGSGTQLSVL.

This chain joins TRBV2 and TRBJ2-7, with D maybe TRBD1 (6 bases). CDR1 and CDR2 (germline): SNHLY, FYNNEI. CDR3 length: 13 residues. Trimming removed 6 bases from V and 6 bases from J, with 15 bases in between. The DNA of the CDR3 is TGTGCCAGCAGACAGGGAGTAGACCTCGAGCAGTACTTC. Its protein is CASRQGVDLEQYF.

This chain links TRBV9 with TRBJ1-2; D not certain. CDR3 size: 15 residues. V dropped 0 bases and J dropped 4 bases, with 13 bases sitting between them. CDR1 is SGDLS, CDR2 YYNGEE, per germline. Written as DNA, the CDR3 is TGTGCCAGCAGCGTAGCTACGACGGGTGGCTATGGCTACACCTTC. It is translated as CASSVATTGGYGYTF.

In DNA form, the CDR3 reads TGTGCCAGCAGTTTCCTGTCCCCTGTGTCCCAGTACTTC. This translates into CASSFLSPVSQYF. The chain recombines TRBV28 with TRBJ2-5, with D unclear. Germline-derived CDR1 and CDR2 are MDHEN and SYDVKM. This CDR3 is 13 amino acids long. Trimming took 3 bases from V and 9 from J, leaving 14 bases between them.

This CDR3 reads CASSFGTGNTIYF. CDR3 in DNA: TGCGCCAGCAGCTTTGGCACTGGAAACACCATATATTTT. V gene TRBV5-1 combines with J gene TRBJ1-3; D is unclear. The CDR3 contains 13 residues. Germline V gives CDR1 SGHRS, CDR2 YFSETQ. Trimming stripped 2 bases from V and 2 bases from J, with 5 bases between.

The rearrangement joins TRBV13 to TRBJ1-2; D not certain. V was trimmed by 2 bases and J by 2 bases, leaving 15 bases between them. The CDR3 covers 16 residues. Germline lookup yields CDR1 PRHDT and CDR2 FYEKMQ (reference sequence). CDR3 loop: CASSLFVFTENYGYTF. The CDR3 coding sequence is TGTGCCAGCAGCTTATTCGTTTTCACGGAGAACTATGGCTACACCTTC.

DNA of the CDR3: TGTGCCAGGGGCAACAGGTTTATGGACACTGAAGCTTTCTTT. This encodes CARGNRFMDTEAFF. V gene TRBV27 combines with J gene TRBJ1-1; maybe TRBD1 (5 bases). Germline lookup yields CDR1 MNHEY and CDR2 SMNVEV (reference sequence). V lost 9 bases, J lost 3 bases, and 17 bases lay in between. This CDR3 has 14 amino acids.

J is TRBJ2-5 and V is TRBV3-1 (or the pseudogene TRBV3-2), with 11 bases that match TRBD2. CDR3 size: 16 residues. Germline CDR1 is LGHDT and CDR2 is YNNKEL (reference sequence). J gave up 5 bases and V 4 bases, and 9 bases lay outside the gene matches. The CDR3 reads CASSLESASGGETQYF. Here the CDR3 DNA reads TGTGCCAGCAGCCTCGAATCAGCTAGCGGGGGGGAGACCCAGTACTTC.

CDR3 loop: CASSLGLQRQETQYF. Here the CDR3 DNA reads TGTGCCAGCAGTTTAGGGTTGCAGCGGCAAGAGACCCAGTACTTC. The rearrangement joins TRBV28 to TRBJ2-5, with a possible D match to TRBD2 (5 bases). Between the trimmed V and J ends, which lost 2 bases and 2 bases, there was a span of 12 bases. This CDR3 is built from 15 residues. The germline CDR1 and CDR2 sequences are MDHEN and SYDVKM.

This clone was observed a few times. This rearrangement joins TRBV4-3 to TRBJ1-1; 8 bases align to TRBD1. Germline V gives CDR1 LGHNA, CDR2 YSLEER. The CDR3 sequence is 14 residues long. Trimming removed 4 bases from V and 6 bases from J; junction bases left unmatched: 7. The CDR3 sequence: CASSRATGVAEAFF. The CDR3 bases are TGCGCCAGCAGCCGCGCGACAGGGGTGGCTGAAGCTTTCTTT.

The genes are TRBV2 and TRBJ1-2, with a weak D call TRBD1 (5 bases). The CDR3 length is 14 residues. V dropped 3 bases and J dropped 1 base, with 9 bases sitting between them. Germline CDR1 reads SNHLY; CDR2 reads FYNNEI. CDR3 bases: TGTGCCAGCAGTGATCAGGGCTTTAACTATGGCTACACCTTC. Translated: CASSDQGFNYGYTF.

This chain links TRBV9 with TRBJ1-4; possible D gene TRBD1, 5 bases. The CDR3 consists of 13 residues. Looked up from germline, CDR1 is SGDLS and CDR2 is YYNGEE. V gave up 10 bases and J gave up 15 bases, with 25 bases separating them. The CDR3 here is CAVNPGVSACLFF. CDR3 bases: TGTGCCGTGAACCCGGGGGTATCCGCGTGTTTGTTTTTT.

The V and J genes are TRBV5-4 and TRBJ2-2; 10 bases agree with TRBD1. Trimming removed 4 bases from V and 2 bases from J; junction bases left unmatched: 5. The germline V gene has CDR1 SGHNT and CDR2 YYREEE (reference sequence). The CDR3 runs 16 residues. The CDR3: CASSPGTGDNTGELFF. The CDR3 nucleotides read TGTGCCAGCAGCCCAGGGACAGGGGATAACACCGGGGAGCTGTTTTTT.

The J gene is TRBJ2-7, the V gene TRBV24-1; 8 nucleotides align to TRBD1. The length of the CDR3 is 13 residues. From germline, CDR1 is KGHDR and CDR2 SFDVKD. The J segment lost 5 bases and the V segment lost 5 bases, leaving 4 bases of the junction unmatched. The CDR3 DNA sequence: TGTGCCACCAGTGTCCAGGGGGCCGACGAGCAGTACTTC. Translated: CATSVQGADEQYF.

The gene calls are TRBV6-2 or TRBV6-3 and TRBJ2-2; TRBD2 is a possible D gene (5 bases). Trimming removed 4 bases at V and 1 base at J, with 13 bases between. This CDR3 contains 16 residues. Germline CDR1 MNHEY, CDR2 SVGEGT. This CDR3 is CASSFEASWNTGELFF. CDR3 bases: TGTGCCAGCAGTTTCGAGGCTAGCTGGAACACCGGGGAGCTGTTTTTT.

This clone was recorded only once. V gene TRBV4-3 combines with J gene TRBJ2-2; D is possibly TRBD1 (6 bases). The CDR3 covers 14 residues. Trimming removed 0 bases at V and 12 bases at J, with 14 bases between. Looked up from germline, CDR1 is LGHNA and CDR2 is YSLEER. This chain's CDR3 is CASSQDGNTGKLFF. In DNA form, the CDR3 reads TGCGCCAGCAGCCAAGATGGAAATACAGGGAAGCTGTTTTTT.

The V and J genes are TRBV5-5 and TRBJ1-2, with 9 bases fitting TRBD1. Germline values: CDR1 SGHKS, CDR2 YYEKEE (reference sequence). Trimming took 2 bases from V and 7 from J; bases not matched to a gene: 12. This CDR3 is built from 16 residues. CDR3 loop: CASSFWGDRAKVGYTF. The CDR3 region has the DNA TGTGCCAGCAGCTTTTGGGGGGACAGGGCGAAGGTTGGCTACACCTTC.

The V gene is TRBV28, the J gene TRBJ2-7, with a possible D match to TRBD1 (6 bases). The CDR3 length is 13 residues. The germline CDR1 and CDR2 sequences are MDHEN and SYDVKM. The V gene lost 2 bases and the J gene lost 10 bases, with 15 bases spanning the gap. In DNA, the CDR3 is TGTGCCAGCAGTTTACAATACAGGGTGGCTCAGTACTTC. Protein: CASSLQYRVAQYF.

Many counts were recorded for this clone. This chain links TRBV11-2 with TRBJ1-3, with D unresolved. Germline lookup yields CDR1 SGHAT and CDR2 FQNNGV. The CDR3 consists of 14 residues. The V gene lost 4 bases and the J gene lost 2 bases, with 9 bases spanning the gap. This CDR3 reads CASSSVSAGNTIYF. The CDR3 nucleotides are TGTGCCAGCAGCTCCGTCTCAGCTGGAAACACCATATATTTT.

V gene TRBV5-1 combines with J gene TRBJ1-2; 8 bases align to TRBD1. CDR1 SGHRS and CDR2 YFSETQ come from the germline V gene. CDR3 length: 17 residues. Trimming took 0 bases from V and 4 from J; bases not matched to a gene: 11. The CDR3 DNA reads TGCGCCAGCAGCTTGGGGCAGGGGGCGACGGCGTCCTATGGCTACACCTTC. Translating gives CASSLGQGATASYGYTF.

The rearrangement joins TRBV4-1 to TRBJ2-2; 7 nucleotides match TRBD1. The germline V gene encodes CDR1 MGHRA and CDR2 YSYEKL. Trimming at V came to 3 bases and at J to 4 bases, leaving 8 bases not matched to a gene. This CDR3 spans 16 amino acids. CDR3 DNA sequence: TGCGCCAGCAGCCAGACCCGGACAGGTCTCACCGGGGAGCTGTTTTTT. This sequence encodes CASSQTRTGLTGELFF.

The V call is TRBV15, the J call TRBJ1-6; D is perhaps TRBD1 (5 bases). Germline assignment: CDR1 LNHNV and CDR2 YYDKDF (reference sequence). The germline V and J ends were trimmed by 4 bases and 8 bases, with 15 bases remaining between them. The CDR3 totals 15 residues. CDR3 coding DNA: TGTGCCACCAGCATCCAGCCCCAGGGCCATTCACCCCTCCACTTT. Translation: CATSIQPQGHSPLHF.